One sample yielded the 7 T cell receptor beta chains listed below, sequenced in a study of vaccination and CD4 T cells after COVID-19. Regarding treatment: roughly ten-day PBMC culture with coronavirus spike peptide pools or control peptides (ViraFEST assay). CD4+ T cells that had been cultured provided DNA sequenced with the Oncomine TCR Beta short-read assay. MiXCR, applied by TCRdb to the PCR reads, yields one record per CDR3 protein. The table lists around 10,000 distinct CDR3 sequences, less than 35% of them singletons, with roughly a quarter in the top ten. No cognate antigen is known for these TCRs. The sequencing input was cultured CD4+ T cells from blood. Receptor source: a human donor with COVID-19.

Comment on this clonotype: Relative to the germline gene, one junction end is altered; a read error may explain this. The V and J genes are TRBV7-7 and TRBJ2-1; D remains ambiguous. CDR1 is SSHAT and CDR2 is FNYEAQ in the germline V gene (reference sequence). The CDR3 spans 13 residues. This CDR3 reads CASSPGPRNEQFF. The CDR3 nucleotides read TGTGCTAGCAGCCCGGGTCCGCGTAATGAGCAGTTCTTC.

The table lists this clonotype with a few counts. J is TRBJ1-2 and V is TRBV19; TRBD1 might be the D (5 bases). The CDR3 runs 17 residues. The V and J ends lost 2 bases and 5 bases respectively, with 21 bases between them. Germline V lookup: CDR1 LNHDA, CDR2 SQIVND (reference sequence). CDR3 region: CASSIRGTGLGVYGYTF. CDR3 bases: TGTGCCAGTAGTATACGCGGGACCGGACTGGGTGTGTATGGCTACACCTTC.

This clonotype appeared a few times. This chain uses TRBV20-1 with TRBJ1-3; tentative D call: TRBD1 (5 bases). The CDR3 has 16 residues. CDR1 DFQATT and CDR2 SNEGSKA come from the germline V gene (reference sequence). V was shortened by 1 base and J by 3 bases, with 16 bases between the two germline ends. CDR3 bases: TGCAGTGCTAGAGGGGGCGGGTTGTCGGTTGGAAACACCATATATTTT. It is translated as CSARGGGLSVGNTIYF.

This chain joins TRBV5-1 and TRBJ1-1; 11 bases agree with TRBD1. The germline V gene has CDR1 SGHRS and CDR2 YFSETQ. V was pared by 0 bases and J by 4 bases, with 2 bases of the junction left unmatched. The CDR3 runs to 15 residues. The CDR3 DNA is TGCGCCAGCAGCTTGGGGACAGGGGGCGTCACTGAAGCTTTCTTT. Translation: CASSLGTGGVTEAFF.

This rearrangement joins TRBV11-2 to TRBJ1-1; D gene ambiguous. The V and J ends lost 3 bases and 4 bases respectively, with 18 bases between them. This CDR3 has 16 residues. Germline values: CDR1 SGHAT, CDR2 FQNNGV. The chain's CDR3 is CASSLSSHTPSTEAFF. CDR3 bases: TGTGCCAGCAGCTTGTCTTCGCATACGCCGAGCACTGAAGCTTTCTTT.

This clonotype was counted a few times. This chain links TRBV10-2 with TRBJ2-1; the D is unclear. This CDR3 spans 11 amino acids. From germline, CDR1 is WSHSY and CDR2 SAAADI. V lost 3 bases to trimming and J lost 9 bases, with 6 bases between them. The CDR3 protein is CASSDWVEQFF. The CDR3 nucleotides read TGCGCCAGCAGTGATTGGGTTGAGCAGTTCTTC.

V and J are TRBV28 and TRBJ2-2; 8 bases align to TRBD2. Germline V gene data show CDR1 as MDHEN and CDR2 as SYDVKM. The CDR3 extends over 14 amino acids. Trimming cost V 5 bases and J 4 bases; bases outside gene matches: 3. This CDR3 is CASSGSGVTGELFF. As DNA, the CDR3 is TGTGCCAGCAGTGGTAGCGGGGTCACCGGGGAGCTGTTTTTT.